This TCR beta chain was captured by sequencing in a study of beta chain features in type 1 diabetes. Study at large: Healthy donors and patients showed comparable age, gender and cell yields.

General study points: Compared with healthy donors, patients appeared to share more similar naive, central memory and regulatory TCRB repertoires. All four CD4+ subsets from Type 1 diabetes patients carried moderately but significantly shorter TCRB CDR3s.

The junction had 1 base not matched to a gene; V was cut back by 3 bases and J by 0 bases. Germline CDR1 and CDR2: SGHTA and FQGTGA. The CDR3 totals 15 residues. As every portion of the isolated RNA was reverse transcribed, the sequencing read expressed TCRB transcripts. Each sample of naive, central memory or regulatory T cells had, on average, roughly 3.6 million reads. TCRdb keeps only in-frame clones here, not all; method: immunoSEQ multiplex PCR. Among about 660,000 clones listed, roughly an eighth were seen once. Sorting gave populations that all exceeded 95% purity. This clone was recorded a few times. Its antigen is as yet unknown.

The V call is TRBV7-3, the J call TRBJ2-5; 10 nucleotides align to TRBD1. The TCR sequence derives from a man aged 18 to 30 with type 1 diabetes. Sequencing input: naive CD4+ T cells from blood. CDR3 sequence: CASSLGQGYQETQYF. CDR3 nucleotides: TGTGCCAGCAGCTTGGGACAGGGGTACCAAGAGACCCAGTACTTC.